The 6 T cell receptor beta chains in this list originate from one sample, sequenced in a study of cytomegalovirus exposure and HLA in healthy donors. This table comes from immunoSEQ multiplex PCR, and its TCRdb copy is limited to in-frame clones, with some not included. Found here are about 56,000 clones, more than 80% of them singletons; the top ten hold 0.9% to 1.4%. The sample taken for sequencing was PBMCs. The receptors were sampled from a man aged 18 to 29 in good health and CMV-seronegative.

The chain couples TRBV2 to TRBJ1-4; 9 bases align to TRBD1. The V and J ends lost 7 bases and 3 bases, in that order; junction bases with no gene match: 6. Per the germline V gene, CDR1 is SNHLY and CDR2 is FYNNEI. The CDR3 has 15 residues. CDR3 DNA: TGTGCCAGCACTTACAGGGGGCAGTCTAATGAAAAACTGTTTTTT. Its protein product is CASTYRGQSNEKLFF.

This clone was counted a single time. This chain uses TRBV6-5 with TRBJ2-5; D possibly corresponds to TRBD2 (5 bases). This CDR3 is built from 14 residues. Germline V gene lookup returns CDR1 MNHEY and CDR2 SVGAGI. Trimming took off 2 bases at V and 2 bases at J, with 9 bases between the two ends. CDR3 residues: CASSYRTGQETQYF. DNA of the CDR3: TGTGCCAGCAGTTACCGGACGGGACAAGAGACCCAGTACTTC.

This chain uses TRBV28 with TRBJ1-5, with 8 bases fitting TRBD1. This CDR3 comprises 15 residues. V lost 4 bases and J lost 7; bases outside the gene matches: 9. Germline CDR1 and CDR2: MDHEN and SYDVKM. CDR3: CASSSGQGSQQPQHF. In DNA form, the CDR3 reads TGTGCCAGCAGTTCCGGACAGGGTTCACAACAGCCCCAGCATTTT.

The chain has TRBV27 and TRBJ2-1, with a weak D call TRBD1 (5 bases). The V and J ends lost 3 bases and 5 bases respectively, with 14 bases between them. The germline V gene encodes CDR1 MNHEY and CDR2 SMNVEV (reference sequence). This CDR3 has 15 amino acids. CDR3 loop: CASSLAAGQNNEQFF. DNA of the CDR3: TGTGCCAGCAGTTTGGCCGCAGGACAAAACAATGAGCAGTTCTTC.

The rearrangement joins TRBV9 to TRBJ2-6, with 8 bases aligning to TRBD1. V lost 6 bases, J lost 0 bases, and 11 bases stayed unmatched. The CDR3 covers 18 residues. CDR1 SGDLS and CDR2 YYNGEE come from the germline V gene. The CDR3 is CASTPSGTGGSGANVLTF. In DNA form, the CDR3 reads TGTGCCAGCACCCCCTCCGGGACAGGAGGCTCTGGGGCCAACGTCCTGACTTTC.

This sequence joins TRBV27 and TRBJ2-5; the match to TRBD1 covers 9 bases. After removal of 3 bases from V and 3 bases from J, the junction contained 8 bases not matched to a gene. Per germline, CDR1 MNHEY and CDR2 SMNVEV (reference sequence). The CDR3 covers 16 residues. CDR3 region: CASSFSLGQGKETQYF. The CDR3 bases are TGTGCCAGCAGTTTTTCCCTGGGACAGGGTAAAGAGACCCAGTACTTC.